The sequence of this T cell receptor beta chain was determined in a study of shared clonotypes between healthy human individuals. General study results and limits: Around 5% was the fraction of naive CD4 clonotypes found shared across several donors.

Some clones are missing from TCRdb's copy, which holds only in-frame ones; the method was immunoSEQ multiplex PCR. The sample contains 1.4 million to 1.5 million clones, approximately 97% of which appear only once. The CDR3 length is 14 residues. Unmatched junction bases numbered 9, after V lost 9 bases and J lost 2 bases. Germline loops: CDR1 WSHSY, CDR2 SAAADI. Concerning this clone: Its specificity is unknown.

The chain links TRBV10-2 to TRBJ2-7; 8 bases line up with TRBD1. This TCR was recovered from a man between 25 and 39 years old in good health. Source material: naive CD4+ T cells sorted from blood. The sample's subset: CD45RA+ positively selected. CDR3 DNA: TGCGCCAGTATAGACAGGGGCGAGACCTACGAGCAGTACTTC. Protein: CASIDRGETYEQYF.